What follows are 14 T cell receptor beta chains derived from one specimen sequenced in a study of OX40 agonist ivuxolimab in advanced cancers. Some clones are missing from TCRdb's copy, which holds only in-frame ones; the method was immunoSEQ multiplex PCR. The profile shows around 80,000 clones, around nine tenths of them singletons. Here the sequenced sample was CD4+ or CD8+ T cells sorted from blood, taken in a trial of the OX40 agonist ivuxolimab. These receptor sequences come from an adult with an advanced solid tumor such as melanoma, head and neck, liver or kidney cancer.

The chain uses TRBV7-9 and TRBJ2-7; the match to TRBD1 covers 9 bases. The germline CDR1 and CDR2 sequences are SEHNR and FQNEAQ (reference sequence). CDR3 size: 19 residues. J gave up 0 bases and V 4 bases, and 16 bases lay outside the gene matches. CDR3 amino acids: CASSSRDRVASGISYEQYF. In DNA, the CDR3 is TGTGCCAGCAGCTCCCGGGACAGGGTTGCGAGCGGGATCTCCTACGAGCAGTACTTC.

The V and J genes are TRBV5-8 and TRBJ1-5; D remains ambiguous. Trimming took off 4 bases at V and 6 bases at J, with 11 bases between the two ends. The germline V gene encodes CDR1 SGHTS and CDR2 YDEGEE. CDR3 length: 13 amino acids. CDR3 sequence reads: CASSPTVFQPQHF. The CDR3 DNA reads as TGTGCCAGCAGCCCCACAGTATTTCAGCCCCAGCATTTT.

The V and J genes are TRBV6-1 and TRBJ2-7; TRBD2 might be the D (6 bases). CDR1 and CDR2 (germline): MNHNS, SASEGT. V gave up 10 bases and J gave up 5 bases, with 21 bases separating them. The CDR3 is 14 amino acids. Here the CDR3 DNA reads TGTGCCACTTCGGAGGGCTGGGAGACTAACGAGCAGTACTTC. Residues: CATSEGWETNEQYF.

V is TRBV28 and J is TRBJ2-5; D is unresolved. Trimming cost V 6 bases and J 5 bases, with 7 bases left between them. CDR1 MDHEN and CDR2 SYDVKM come from the germline V gene. The CDR3 covers 11 residues. CDR3 protein: CASRSLETQYF. CDR3 nucleotides: TGTGCCAGCAGGTCCTTGGAGACCCAGTACTTC.

This chain joins TRBV18 and TRBJ1-4; D is unclear. Germline V gene lookup returns CDR1 KGHSH and CDR2 LQKENI. The CDR3 is made up of 13 amino acids. Trimming took off 3 bases at V and 4 bases at J, with 6 bases between the two ends. As DNA, the CDR3 is TGTGCCAGCTCACCGTCGGATAATGAAAAACTGTTTTTT. It codes for CASSPSDNEKLFF.

This chain links TRBV7-8 with TRBJ2-1; 7 bases line up with TRBD2. The CDR3 is 15 residues long. V lost 1 base, J lost 7 bases, and 7 bases stayed unmatched. Germline V gene sequence: CDR1 SGHVS, CDR2 FQNEAQ. The CDR3 spells CASSLVGRVSNEQFF. The CDR3 DNA follows: TGTGCCAGCAGCTTAGTAGGGAGGGTTTCAAATGAGCAGTTCTTC.

The J gene is TRBJ1-4, the V gene TRBV18; D unclear. V lost 3 bases to trimming and J lost 2 bases, with 10 bases between them. There are 15 residues in the CDR3. Germline V gene lookup returns CDR1 KGHSH and CDR2 LQKENI. The CDR3 region has the DNA TGTGCCAGCTCACCCCCAGCACGCACTAATGAAAAACTGTTTTTT. As protein: CASSPPARTNEKLFF.

V gene TRBV28 combines with J gene TRBJ2-7, with a possible D match to TRBD2 (7 bases). V was trimmed by 0 bases and J by 7 bases, leaving 13 bases between them. The CDR3 is 14 residues long. Germline lookup yields CDR1 MDHEN and CDR2 SYDVKM. CDR3 nucleotide sequence: TGTGCCAGCAGTTTATGGTCGGGGAGGGGGGAGCAGTACTTC. Its translation is CASSLWSGRGEQYF. The full variable domain, completed using reference TRBV28 and TRBJ2-7, is DVKVTQSSRYLVKRTGEKVFLECVQDMDHENMFWYRQDPGLGLRLIYFSYDVKMKEKGDIPEGYSVSREKKERFSLILESASTNQTSMYLCASSLWSGRGEQYFGPGTRLTVT.

The chain carries TRBV10-3 and TRBJ2-3, with D uncertain. The CDR3 runs 12 residues. Trimming cost V 4 bases and J 3 bases, with 5 bases left between them. CDR1 is ENHRY, CDR2 SYGVKD, per germline. The CDR3 DNA reads as TGTGCCATCAGTGGGCCGACAGATACGCAGTATTTT. It yields the protein CAISGPTDTQYF.

The chain combines TRBV4-2 with TRBJ1-5, with unresolved D. Germline loops: CDR1 LGHNA, CDR2 YNFKEQ. V was shortened by 2 bases and J by 5 bases, with 7 bases between the two germline ends. CDR3 size: 13 residues. The CDR3 nucleotides are TGTGCCAGCAGCCAACCTTTGGATCAGCCCCAGCATTTT. This gives the protein CASSQPLDQPQHF.

The chain carries TRBV27 and TRBJ2-7; D assignment may be TRBD1 or TRBD2 (5 bases each). CDR1 MNHEY and CDR2 SMNVEV come from the germline V gene (reference sequence). V dropped 4 bases and J dropped 2 bases, with 12 bases sitting between them. The CDR3 consists of 14 residues. CDR3 sequence (DNA): TGTGCCAGCAGTTCACGGGGCTATCCCTACGAGCAGTACTTC. It encodes CASSSRGYPYEQYF.

The gene calls are TRBV9 and TRBJ2-2; D is uncertain. The germline CDR1 and CDR2 sequences are SGDLS and YYNGEE. Trimming shortened V by 4 bases and J by 1 base, and 11 bases separated the two germline ends. The CDR3 is made up of 15 amino acids. The CDR3 protein is CASSPAVLNTGELFF. The CDR3 nucleotides read TGTGCCAGCAGCCCCGCGGTACTGAACACCGGGGAGCTGTTTTTT.

V usage is TRBV10-3 and J usage is TRBJ2-7; D possibly corresponds to TRBD1 (6 bases). CDR1 is ENHRY, CDR2 SYGVKD, per germline. The CDR3 covers 14 residues. Trimming removed 7 bases at V and 0 bases at J, with 13 bases between. The CDR3 DNA is TGTGCCATCAAAAGGGACACTAGCTCCTACGAGCAGTACTTC. This gives the protein CAIKRDTSSYEQYF.

The chain couples TRBV27 to TRBJ1-6; D is possibly TRBD1 (5 bases). Trimming stripped 6 bases from V and 6 bases from J, with 9 bases between. The CDR3 length is 13 residues. Germline V gene sequence: CDR1 MNHEY, CDR2 SMNVEV (reference sequence). The CDR3 is CASRTVANSPLHF. DNA of the CDR3: TGTGCCAGCAGGACAGTGGCTAATTCACCCCTCCACTTT.